This T cell receptor (beta chain) is from a study of blood T cell repertoires in COVID-19 (TCRdb year 2020). Describing the broader study: Samples from collaborators originated in the United States, Italy and Spain and spanned both the acute and convalescent phases of COVID-19. The repertoires were released in a freely available public database intended as a resource for research on the immune response to SARS-CoV-2. Deeply sampled blood TCRbeta repertoires from subjects exposed to, actively infected with, or recovered from COVID-19 were included in the dataset. HLA class I and class II types, where available, came from metadata supplied by the sample provider rather than from assay-based typing. The samples were drawn from the first 160 participants of the ongoing ImmuneRACE study and from roughly 1,300 subjects provided by 6 global collaborators. The prospective study material was composed of cDNA or gDNA derived from T cells, B-cell-depleted T cells, or PBMCs. Sample metadata almost always included a de-identified subject ID, COVID-19 status, age in years and sex. Points the paper makes about the study in general: How much clinical and demographic metadata was included differed by source and by participant, and the metadata was provided uncurated.

The cysteine opens and the phenylalanine closes a CDR3 of 13 amino acids. The only DNA kept is the CDR3, 39 bases in frame from the first base. V trim: 7 bases; J trim: 2 bases; unmatched bases: 7. Sequences SQVTM (CDR1) and ANQGSEA (CDR2) are obtained from the germline V gene. Comments on this clone: No antigen is known for it. Base-call qualities are not available, and no considerably larger clone is one nucleotide away.

Whole blood was collected in K2EDTA tubes by collaborating institutions according to the institutions' own protocols. Collaborator samples were shipped for TCRbeta analysis as frozen whole blood, isolated PBMCs, or DNA extracted from either sample type. The immunoSEQ Assay, a bias-controlled multiplex PCR, was used to amplify TCRbeta CDR3 regions from genomic DNA. On the authors' methods: Nucleated cell counts per sample were estimated from amplification of reference gene primers within the assay. Sequence reads were collapsed and filtered to measure the absolute abundance of every unique TCRbeta CDR3 rearrangement. For each sample, productive Simpson clonality was calculated as the square root of Simpson's diversity index across productive rearrangements. Here the immuneACCESS table is served through TCRdb, limited to in-frame sequences with V and J called. Missing clones are a known gap in these copies; in checked studies unresolved V genes cover under half, and the rest lacks a known reason. The V and J calls and the clone size are those of that table, but D and trimming were determined from the DNA. The sample includes about 59,000 clones, with approximately 80% observed a single time. The ten top clones hold about 3.5% of the sample.

This sequence uses TRBV29-1 and TRBJ2-5, with 7 bases in between that match TRBD1. This receptor was identified in a woman older than 75 with acute or convalescent COVID-19. The source material was peripheral blood. The CDR3 has the sequence CSAKTGNQETQYF. The DNA sequence is as follows: TGCAGCGCTAAGACAGGGAATCAAGAGACCCAGTACTTC.